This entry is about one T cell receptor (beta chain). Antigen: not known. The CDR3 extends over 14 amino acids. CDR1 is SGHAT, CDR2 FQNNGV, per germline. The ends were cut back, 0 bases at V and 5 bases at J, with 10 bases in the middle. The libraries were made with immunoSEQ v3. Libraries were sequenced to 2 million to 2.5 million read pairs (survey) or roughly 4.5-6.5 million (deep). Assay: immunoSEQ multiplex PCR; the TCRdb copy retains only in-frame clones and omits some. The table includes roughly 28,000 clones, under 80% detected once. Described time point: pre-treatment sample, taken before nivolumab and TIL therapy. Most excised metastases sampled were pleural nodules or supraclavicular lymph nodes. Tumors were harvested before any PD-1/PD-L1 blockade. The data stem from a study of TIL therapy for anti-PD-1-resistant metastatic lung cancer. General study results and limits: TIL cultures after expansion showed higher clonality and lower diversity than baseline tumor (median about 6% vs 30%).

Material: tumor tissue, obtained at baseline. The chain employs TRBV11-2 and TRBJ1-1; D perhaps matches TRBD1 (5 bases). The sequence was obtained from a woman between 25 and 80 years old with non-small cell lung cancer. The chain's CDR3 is CASSLEATVTEAFF. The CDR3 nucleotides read TGTGCCAGCAGCTTAGAGGCGACAGTGACTGAAGCTTTCTTT.